This T cell receptor beta chain was sequenced in a study of shared clonotypes between healthy human individuals. Study-level background: Donor composition was a couple of women and three men, aged 18 to 49. Findings of the study overall: Approximately 4.5% was the fraction of naive CD4 clonotypes found shared across several donors.

In the case of this clone: Its target is not known.

Splitting of CD4+ cells produced CD45RA+ naive and CD45RA-negative memory subsets. TCRdb's table, derived via immunoSEQ multiplex PCR, lists solely in-frame clones and lacks some. The data show 2 million to 2.5 million clones, 93% seen once. Germline CDR1 and CDR2: SGHRS and YFSETQ. CDR3 length: 15 amino acids. Deletions cut 4 bases from V and 3 bases from J, with 17 bases between. This TCR came from a man aged 18 to 29 in good health. Some clones in this sample may be carry-over from other donors' samples. The chain uses TRBV5-1 and TRBJ2-7; maybe TRBD1 (6 bases). Material for sequencing was naive CD4+ T cells from PBMCs. Subset of the sample: CD45RA+ positively selected. The CDR3 DNA reads as TGCGCCAGCAGCCTGGGGACCCGGGACAACTACGAGCAGTACTTC. Translation: CASSLGTRDNYEQYF.